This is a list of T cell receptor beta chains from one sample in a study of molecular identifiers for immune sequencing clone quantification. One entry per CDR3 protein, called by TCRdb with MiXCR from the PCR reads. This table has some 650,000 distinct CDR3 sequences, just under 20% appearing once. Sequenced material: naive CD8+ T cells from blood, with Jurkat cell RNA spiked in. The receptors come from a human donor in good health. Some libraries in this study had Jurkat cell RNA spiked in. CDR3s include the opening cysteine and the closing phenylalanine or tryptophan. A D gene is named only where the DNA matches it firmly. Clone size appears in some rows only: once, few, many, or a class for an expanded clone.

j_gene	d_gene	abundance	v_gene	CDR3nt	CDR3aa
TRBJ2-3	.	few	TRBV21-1	TGTGCCAGCATGAGCGGGAGTGTGGGCACAGATACGCAGTATTTT	CASMSGSVGTDTQYF
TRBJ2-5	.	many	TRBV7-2	TGTGCCAGCAGCTTACGGGCGGAGACCCAGTACTTC	CASSLRAETQYF
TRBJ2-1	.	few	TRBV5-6	TGTGCCAGCAGCTTCCGGGATATATACAATGAGCAGTTCTTC	CASSFRDIYNEQFF
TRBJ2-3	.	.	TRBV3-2	TGTGCCAGCAGCCAAGAAGACCGCTTCACAGATACGCAGTATTTT	CASSQEDRFTDTQYF
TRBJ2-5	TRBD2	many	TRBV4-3	TGCGCCAGCAGCCAAGATCGGGTAGCGGGAGCAGTGGAGACCCAGTACTTC	CASSQDRVAGAVETQYF
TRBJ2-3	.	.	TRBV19	TGTGCCGGGAGAACAGGGTCTGAAAATAGCACAGATACGCAGTATTTT	CAGRTGSENSTDTQYF
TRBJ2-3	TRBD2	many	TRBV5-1	TGCGCCAGCAGCACGGGACTAGCGGGGGCCCTGCCAGATACGCAGTATTTT	CASSTGLAGALPDTQYF
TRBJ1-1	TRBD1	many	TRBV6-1	TGTGCCAGCAACTCACCGGGACAGGGGTACACTGAAGCTTTCTTT	CASNSPGQGYTEAFF
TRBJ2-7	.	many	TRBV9	TGTGCCAGCAGCGTTGAGGGGGGGGGTTCCTACGAGCAGTACTTC	CASSVEGGGSYEQYF
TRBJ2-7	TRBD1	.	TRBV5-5	TGTGCCAGCAGCCTGGACACAGGGGGGACCTACGAGCAGTACTTC	CASSLDTGGTYEQYF
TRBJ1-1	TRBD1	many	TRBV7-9	TGTGCCAGCAGCCGGCCGGGACAGGTAAACACTGAAGCTTTCTTT	CASSRPGQVNTEAFF
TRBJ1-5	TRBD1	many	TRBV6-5	TGTGCCAGCAGGGCCGGGACAGGGGCTTTCCAGCCCCAGCATTTT	CASRAGTGAFQPQHF
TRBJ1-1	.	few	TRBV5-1	TGCGCCAGCAGTACCGGGGGGGGGGGCGCTGAAGCTTTCTTT	CASSTGGGGAEAFF
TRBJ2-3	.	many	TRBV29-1	TGCAGCGCCGTTAGGACAGCGAAGGGGAGCACAGATACGCAGTATTTT	CSAVRTAKGSTDTQYF
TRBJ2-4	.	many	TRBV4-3	TGCGCCAGCAGCCAAGATGCCTGGGCCTTACTAGCCAAAAACATTCAGTACTTC	CASSQDAWALLAKNIQYF
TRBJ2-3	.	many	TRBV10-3	TGTGCCATCATGGGGGACGGGAGAGGCCCAGATACGCAGTATTTT	CAIMGDGRGPDTQYF
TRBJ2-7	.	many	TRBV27	TGTGCCAGCAGGACGGCTTTGGATGAGCAGTACTTC	CASRTALDEQYF
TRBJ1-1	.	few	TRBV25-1	TGTGCCAGCAGTGAATCCGGGGGGGGGGCACGCGTCGCTGAAGCTTTCTTT	CASSESGGGARVAEAFF
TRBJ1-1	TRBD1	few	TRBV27	TGTGCCAGCAGTTTACGCGGACAGGTGGAGGGCACTGAAGCTTTCTTT	CASSLRGQVEGTEAFF
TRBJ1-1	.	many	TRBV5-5	TGTGCCAGCAGCCTGTCTGACTGGAGGGGGACTGAAGCTTTCTTT	CASSLSDWRGTEAFF
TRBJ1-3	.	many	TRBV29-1	TGCAGCGTTGGTTGGGGGACGGACGCTGGAAACACCATATATTTT	CSVGWGTDAGNTIYF
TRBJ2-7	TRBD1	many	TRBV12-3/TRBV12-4	TGTGCCAGCAGTCCGACCGCGACAGGGAAAGGGTACGAGCAGTACTTC	CASSPTATGKGYEQYF
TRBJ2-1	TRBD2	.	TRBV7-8	TGTGCCAGCAACCCATATAGCGGGGGGGCTGGGTACGATGAGCAGTTCTTC	CASNPYSGGAGYDEQFF
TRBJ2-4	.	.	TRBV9	TGTGCCAGCAGCGTAGCTGGAAGTATCGCCAAAAACATTCAGTACTTC	CASSVAGSIAKNIQYF
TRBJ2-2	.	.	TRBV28	TGTGCCAGCAGTTCCCCGGGCAGCTACACCGGGGAGCTGTTTTTT	CASSSPGSYTGELFF
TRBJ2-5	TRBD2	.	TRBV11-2	TGTGCCAGCAGCTTCTTTAGCGGGAGTGGGGAGACCCAGTACTTC	CASSFFSGSGETQYF
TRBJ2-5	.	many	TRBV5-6	TGTGCCAGCAGCTTGGTTCGGACAGCACAAGAGACCCAGTACTTC	CASSLVRTAQETQYF
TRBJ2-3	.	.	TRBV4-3	TGCGCCAGCAGCCAAACGTGGGCTTCTGCAGATACGCAGTATTTT	CASSQTWASADTQYF
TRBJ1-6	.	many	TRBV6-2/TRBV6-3	TGTGCCAGCAGTTACTCGTCCAAGAATTCACCCCTCCACTTT	CASSYSSKNSPLHF
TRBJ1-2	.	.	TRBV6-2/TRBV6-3	TGTGCCAGCAGTAACGACTACAGGAGTTTCTATGGCTACACCTTC	CASSNDYRSFYGYTF
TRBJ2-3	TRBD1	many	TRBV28	TGTGCCAGCAGTTTACCTCGGACAGGGTCAGATACGCAGTATTTT	CASSLPRTGSDTQYF
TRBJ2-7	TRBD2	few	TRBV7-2	TGTGCCAGCAGCTCGGGGGGGGTCTTCTACGAGCAGTACTTC	CASSSGGVFYEQYF
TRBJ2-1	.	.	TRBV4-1	TGCGCCAGCAGCCAAGAAGACTTATACAATGAGCAGTTCTTC	CASSQEDLYNEQFF
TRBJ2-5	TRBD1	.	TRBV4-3	TGCGCCAGCAGCCAAGTCAGGACAGGAGAGACCCAGTACTTC	CASSQVRTGETQYF
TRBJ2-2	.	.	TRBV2	TGTGCCAGCAGTTCCCAAGGGCCTGAAGGGAACACCGGGGAGCTGTTTTTT	CASSSQGPEGNTGELFF
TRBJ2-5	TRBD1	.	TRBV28	TGTGCCAGCCTACGTAGACAGGGTGAGACCCAGTACTTC	CASLRRQGETQYF
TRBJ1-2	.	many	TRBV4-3	TGCGCCAGCAGCCAAGATAGTCCAGGTGGCCTTTCGGGCTACACCTTC	CASSQDSPGGLSGYTF
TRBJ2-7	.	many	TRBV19	TGTGCCAGTAGTTGGACGGGCCCATCGAGCTCCTACGAGCAGTACTTC	CASSWTGPSSSYEQYF
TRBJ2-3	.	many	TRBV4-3	TGCGCCAGCAGCCAAGATAAAGTCAGCACAGATACGCAGTATTTT	CASSQDKVSTDTQYF
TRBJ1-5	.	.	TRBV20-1	TGCAGTGCAGGGGACAATCAGCCCCAGCATTTT	CSAGDNQPQHF
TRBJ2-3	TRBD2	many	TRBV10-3	TGTGCCATCAGTGAGAGGAAGGGACTAGCGATTCCGGATACGCAGTATTTT	CAISERKGLAIPDTQYF
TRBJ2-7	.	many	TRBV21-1	TGTGCCAGCAGCAAAAAAGGGGCGGAGCAGTACTTC	CASSKKGAEQYF
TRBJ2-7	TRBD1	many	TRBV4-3	TGCGCCAGCAGCCAAGGAAGACAGGGAATTTACGAGCAGTACTTC	CASSQGRQGIYEQYF
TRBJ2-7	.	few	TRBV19	TGTGCCAGTACTGCGGGACGGAGCTCCGGCGAGCAGTACTTC	CASTAGRSSGEQYF
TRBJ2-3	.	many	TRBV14	TGTGCCAGCAGCAGAGTGTTCGTTGGCACAGATACGCAGTATTTT	CASSRVFVGTDTQYF